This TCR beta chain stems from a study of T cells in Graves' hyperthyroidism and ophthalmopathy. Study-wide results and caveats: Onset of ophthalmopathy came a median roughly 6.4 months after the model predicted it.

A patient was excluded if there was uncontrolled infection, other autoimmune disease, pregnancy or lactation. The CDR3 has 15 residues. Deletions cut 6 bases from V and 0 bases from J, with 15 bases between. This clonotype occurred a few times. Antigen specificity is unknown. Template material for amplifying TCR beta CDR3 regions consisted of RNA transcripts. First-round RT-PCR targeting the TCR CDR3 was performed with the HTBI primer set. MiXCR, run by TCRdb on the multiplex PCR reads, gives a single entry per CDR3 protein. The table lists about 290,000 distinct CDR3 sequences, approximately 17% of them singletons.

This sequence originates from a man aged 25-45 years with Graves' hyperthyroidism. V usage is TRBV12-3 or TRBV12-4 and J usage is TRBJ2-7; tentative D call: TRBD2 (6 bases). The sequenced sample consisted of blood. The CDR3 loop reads CASRESRDFSYEQYF. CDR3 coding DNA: TGTGCCAGCAGGGAATCCAGGGACTTCTCCTACGAGCAGTACTTC.